These 18 T cell receptor beta chains originate from one sample sequenced in a study of cytomegalovirus exposure and HLA in healthy donors (dated by TCRdb to the late 2010s). Library construction relied on the immunoSEQ multiplex PCR assay. A mixture of 60 forward primers for TCR Vbeta segments and 13 reverse primers for TCR Jbeta segments was used in the multiplex PCR. The source is immuneACCESS, and TCRdb retained only in-frame sequences with V and J called. Part of the clones is not carried over; for the studies checked, unresolved V genes explain less than half of this, and the remainder is unexplained. The sample records 210,000 or so clones, roughly 76% of which are singletons. Approximately 2% of the sample is in the top ten clones. The sequenced material came from PBMCs. The receptors were gathered from a woman aged 30 to 39 in good health and CMV-seropositive.

The chain carries TRBV6-5 and TRBJ2-2; 7 nucleotides line up with TRBD2. Germline V lookup: CDR1 MNHEY, CDR2 SVGAGI. This CDR3 has 15 residues. J gave up 0 bases and V 7 bases, and 5 bases lay outside the gene matches. The CDR3 loop is CASNRGLANTGELFF. The DNA for the CDR3 is TGTGCCAGCAACCGTGGACTAGCGAACACCGGGGAGCTGTTTTTT.

The chain has TRBV7-9 and TRBJ2-3; 8 bases map to TRBD2. The CDR3 extends over 16 amino acids. Germline-derived CDR1 and CDR2 are SEHNR and FQNEAQ (reference sequence). With V trimmed by 5 bases and J by 4 bases, 11 bases remained unmatched. The CDR3 region has the DNA TGTGCCAGCAGCCAGGCCGCGGGAGGACGGGCAGATACGCAGTATTTT. It encodes CASSQAAGGRADTQYF.

The chain carries TRBV5-1 and TRBJ2-5, with D tentatively TRBD2 (6 bases). Germline assignment: CDR1 SGHRS and CDR2 YFSETQ. The CDR3 runs to 14 residues. V dropped 6 bases and J dropped 0 bases, with 12 bases sitting between them. CDR3: CASTAGNYQETQYF. CDR3 nucleotide sequence: TGCGCCAGCACGGCGGGAAATTACCAAGAGACCCAGTACTTC.

The genes are TRBV2 and TRBJ2-3, with 7 bases matching TRBD1. The CDR3 has 14 residues. V dropped 6 bases and J dropped 2; count of bases not matched to a gene: 5. Germline loops: CDR1 SNHLY, CDR2 FYNNEI. In DNA, the CDR3 is TGTGCCAGCAGGCCCGACAGGGACACAGATACGCAGTATTTT. Its translation: CASRPDRDTDTQYF.

This chain uses TRBV5-4 with TRBJ2-2, with D uncertain. The CDR3 totals 14 residues. Germline assignment: CDR1 SGHNT and CDR2 YYREEE (reference sequence). Trimming stripped 1 base from V and 7 bases from J, with 11 bases between. CDR3 in DNA: TGTGCCAGCAGCTTGCAACTGAGTGACGGGGAGCTGTTTTTT. It codes for CASSLQLSDGELFF.

This clone appeared a few times. The sample holds other DNA sequences that translate to the same CDR3. The chain uses TRBV7-2 and TRBJ2-7; 9 bases match TRBD2. The CDR3 runs to 15 residues. CDR1 and CDR2 from the germline V gene are SGHTA and FQGNSA. The trim removed 1 base at V and 1 base at J, leaving 2 bases unmatched. The CDR3 DNA follows: TGTGCCAGCAGCTTAGAAGCGGGGGGTTCCTACGAGCAGTACTTC. Amino acid sequence: CASSLEAGGSYEQYF.

The rearrangement joins TRBV28 to TRBJ2-3, with TRBD2 matching over 10 bases. The germline V gene encodes CDR1 MDHEN and CDR2 SYDVKM. The ends lost 5 bases at V and 6 bases at J; junction bases unmatched: 8. The CDR3 spans 15 residues. The CDR3 sequence is CASSTQREGLDTQYF. The CDR3 coding sequence is TGTGCCAGCAGTACCCAGCGGGAGGGCCTGGATACGCAGTATTTT.

This clone has a handful of counts. CDR3 amino acids: CASSVLGGFYEQYF. The CDR3 DNA follows: TGTGCCAGCAGTGTTTTAGGGGGCTTCTACGAGCAGTACTTC. The chain links TRBV2 to TRBJ2-7; TRBD1 matches 7 bases. Germline-derived CDR1 and CDR2 are SNHLY and FYNNEI. The CDR3 is 14 residues long. Trimming at V came to 4 bases and at J to 3 bases, leaving 6 bases not matched to a gene.

This clone came up a few times. V gene TRBV15 combines with J gene TRBJ2-2, with TRBD1 matching 7 bases. The CDR3 length is 15 residues. V lost 0 bases, J lost 5 bases, and 3 bases stayed unmatched. Germline CDR1 is LNHNV and CDR2 is YYDKDF (reference sequence). CDR3 amino acids: CATSREDRETGELFF. Written as DNA, the CDR3 is TGTGCCACCAGCAGAGAAGACAGGGAAACCGGGGAGCTGTTTTTT.

This chain connects TRBV5-1 to TRBJ2-5; no clear D gene. This CDR3 spans 15 amino acids. Germline V lookup: CDR1 SGHRS, CDR2 YFSETQ. The V end lost 1 base, the J end lost 2 bases, and 12 bases lay between the germline ends. The CDR3 region is CASSLSSTVQETQYF. The CDR3 nucleotides read TGCGCCAGCAGCTTGTCGTCTACTGTACAAGAGACCCAGTACTTC.

CDR3 protein: CASSLDSQETQYF. The CDR3 region has the DNA TGTGCCAGCAGCTTAGACAGCCAAGAGACCCAGTACTTC. This sequence joins TRBV5-4 and TRBJ2-5, with D perhaps TRBD1 (5 bases). With 2 bases removed from V and 1 base from J, the gap between germline ends came to 6 bases. Looked up from germline, CDR1 is SGHNT and CDR2 is YYREEE (reference sequence). The CDR3 is 13 residues long.

This chain connects TRBV19 to TRBJ2-7; a possible D gene is TRBD1 (6 bases). The CDR3 is 14 residues long. CDR1 is LNHDA, CDR2 SQIVND, per germline (reference sequence). V was pared by 5 bases and J by 3 bases, with 14 bases between. CDR3 coding DNA: TGTGCCAGTAGTGAATTCACGGACAGCTACGAGCAGTACTTC. Protein product: CASSEFTDSYEQYF.

The chain links TRBV2 to TRBJ2-7; TRBD2 aligns across 10 bases. This CDR3 has 17 residues. Trimming removed 8 bases from V and 0 bases from J; junction bases left unmatched: 13. Germline CDR1 is SNHLY and CDR2 is FYNNEI. CDR3 loop: CASGLPSGRRASYEQYF. The CDR3 bases are TGTGCCAGCGGGCTCCCTAGCGGGAGACGGGCCTCCTACGAGCAGTACTTC. Full variable domain (remainder filled in from reference TRBV2 and TRBJ2-7): EPEVTQTPSHQVTQMGQEVILRCVPISNHLYFYWYRQILGQKVEFLVSFYNNEISEKSEIFDDQFSVERPDGSNFTLKIRSTKLEDSAMYFCASGLPSGRRASYEQYFGPGTRLTVT.

The genes are TRBV5-6 and TRBJ2-7, with a weak D call TRBD2 (6 bases). V lost 4 bases and J lost 0, with 17 bases in between. Germline lookup yields CDR1 SGHDT and CDR2 YYEEEE. This CDR3 contains 16 residues. CDR3 bases: TGTGCCAGCAGCGGACCGGGACTTTTGTACTCCTACGAGCAGTACTTC. Residues: CASSGPGLLYSYEQYF.

This chain links TRBV11-2 with TRBJ1-1, with TRBD1 identical over 9 bases. Looked up from germline, CDR1 is SGHAT and CDR2 is FQNNGV. The CDR3 extends over 13 amino acids. J lost 7 bases, V lost 6 bases, and 6 bases had no gene match. The CDR3 sequence is CASRRTGAGEAFF. The CDR3 DNA reads TGTGCCAGCAGGCGGACAGGGGCGGGTGAAGCTTTCTTT.

This clone was counted between two and nine times. V and J are TRBV18 and TRBJ1-2; tentative D call: TRBD1 (5 bases). Germline CDR1 is KGHSH and CDR2 is LQKENI. The CDR3 is made up of 13 amino acids. Trimming removed 5 bases from V and 0 bases from J, with 7 bases in between. CDR3 residues: CASSGTPNYGYTF. As DNA, the CDR3 is TGTGCCAGCTCAGGGACTCCTAACTATGGCTACACCTTC.

The chain carries TRBV28 and TRBJ1-6; the match to TRBD1 covers 8 bases. The CDR3 is 14 residues long. The V gene's germline CDR1 is MDHEN and CDR2 SYDVKM. The J segment lost 8 bases and the V segment lost 4 bases, leaving 4 bases of the junction unmatched. CDR3 in amino acids: CASSSQGGHSPLHF. The CDR3 DNA reads TGTGCCAGCAGTTCACAGGGGGGGCATTCACCCCTCCACTTT.

V gene TRBV5-1 combines with J gene TRBJ2-1; 8 nucleotides align to TRBD1. This CDR3 has 16 residues. Per germline, CDR1 SGHRS and CDR2 YFSETQ. J lost 4 bases, V lost 0 bases, and 6 bases had no gene match. CDR3 loop: CASSLDDRGSYNEQFF. CDR3 DNA sequence: TGCGCCAGCAGCTTGGACGACAGGGGCTCTTACAATGAGCAGTTCTTC.